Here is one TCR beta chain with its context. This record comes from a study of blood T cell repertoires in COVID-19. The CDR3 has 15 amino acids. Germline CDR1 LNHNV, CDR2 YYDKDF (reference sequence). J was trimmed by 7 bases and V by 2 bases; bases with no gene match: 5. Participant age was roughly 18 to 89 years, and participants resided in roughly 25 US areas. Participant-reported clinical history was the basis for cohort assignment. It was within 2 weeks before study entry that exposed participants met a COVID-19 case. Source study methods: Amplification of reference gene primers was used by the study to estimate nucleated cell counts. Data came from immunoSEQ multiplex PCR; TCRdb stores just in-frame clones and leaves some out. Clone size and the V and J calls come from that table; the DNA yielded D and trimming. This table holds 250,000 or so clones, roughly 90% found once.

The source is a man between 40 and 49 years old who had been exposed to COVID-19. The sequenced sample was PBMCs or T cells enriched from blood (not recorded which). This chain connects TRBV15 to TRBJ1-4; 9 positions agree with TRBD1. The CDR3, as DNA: TGTGCCACCAGCAGACCGGGACAGGGAGGTGAAAAACTGTTTTTT. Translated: CATSRPGQGGEKLFF.